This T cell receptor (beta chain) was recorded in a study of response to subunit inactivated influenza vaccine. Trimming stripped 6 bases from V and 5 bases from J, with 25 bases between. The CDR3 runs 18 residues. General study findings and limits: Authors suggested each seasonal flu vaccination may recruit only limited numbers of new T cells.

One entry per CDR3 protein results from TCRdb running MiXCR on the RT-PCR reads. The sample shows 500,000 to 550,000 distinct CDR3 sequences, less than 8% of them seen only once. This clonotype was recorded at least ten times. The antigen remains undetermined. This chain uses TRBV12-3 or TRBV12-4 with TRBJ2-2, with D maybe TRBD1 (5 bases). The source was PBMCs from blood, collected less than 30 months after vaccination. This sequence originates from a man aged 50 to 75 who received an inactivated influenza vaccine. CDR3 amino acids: CASRRGPVQGDWTGELFF. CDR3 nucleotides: TGTGCCAGCAGACGAGGTCCCGTGCAGGGCGATTGGACCGGGGAGCTGTTTTTT.